These 25 T cell receptor beta chains share one sample of origin, sequenced in a study of blood T cell repertoires in COVID-19. Data came from immunoSEQ multiplex PCR; TCRdb stores just in-frame clones and leaves some out. The data hold around 260,000 clones, with about 85% observed a single time. What was sequenced was peripheral blood. The origin of the receptors is a man in his sixties with acute or convalescent COVID-19.

This rearrangement joins TRBV4-2 to TRBJ2-4, with a possible D match to TRBD2 (6 bases). Germline CDR1 is LGHNA and CDR2 is YNFKEQ. Trimming removed 1 base at V and 0 bases at J, with 13 bases between. There are 17 residues in the CDR3. For the CDR3, the DNA is TGTGCCAGCAGCCAAGTTGGCGGGGATCTAGCCAAAAACATTCAGTACTTC. As protein: CASSQVGGDLAKNIQYF.

This sequence joins TRBV6-1 and TRBJ2-7; 10 bases are a match to TRBD2. Germline V lookup: CDR1 MNHNS, CDR2 SASEGT. With 3 bases clipped from V and 7 bases from J, the junction kept 12 bases outside the gene matches. The CDR3 covers 16 residues. CDR3 sequence reads: CASSDYSSGGAGEQYF. CDR3 sequence (DNA): TGTGCCAGCAGTGACTATTCTAGCGGGGGTGCCGGGGAGCAGTACTTC.

The chain has TRBV28 and TRBJ1-2; a weak D match, TRBD1 (6 bases). The germline V gene has CDR1 MDHEN and CDR2 SYDVKM. This CDR3 has 15 amino acids. V lost 3 bases and J lost 5, with 16 bases in between. Here the CDR3 DNA reads TGTGCCAGCAGTTTTGGGGGGGCTCCAAATTATGGCTACACCTTC. Amino acid sequence: CASSFGGAPNYGYTF.

The chain has TRBV24-1 and TRBJ2-2, with 9 bases identical to TRBD1. The CDR3 spans 14 residues. Germline V gene sequence: CDR1 KGHDR, CDR2 SFDVKD. With 5 bases clipped from V and 4 bases from J, the junction kept 1 base outside the gene matches. The CDR3 DNA sequence: TGTGCCACCAGTGGACAGGGGGTCACCGGGGAGCTGTTTTTT. This sequence encodes CATSGQGVTGELFF.

V is TRBV7-6 and J is TRBJ1-4; TRBD1 aligns across 7 bases. The CDR3 extends over 15 amino acids. The V gene's germline CDR1 is SGHVS and CDR2 FNYEAQ. The V gene end was trimmed by 5 bases and the J gene end by 6 bases; junction bases not matched to a gene: 9. DNA for the CDR3: TGTGCCAGCAGCATAATCACAGGGGTGGATGAAAAACTGTTTTTT. This gives the protein CASSIITGVDEKLFF.

This clone was seen more than once but under ten times. V is TRBV6-6 and J is TRBJ1-5; TRBD1 is a possible D gene (5 bases). Looked up from germline, CDR1 is MNHNY and CDR2 is SVGAGI (reference sequence). The length of the CDR3 is 15 residues. V lost 2 bases and J 3 bases, leaving 11 bases between the germline ends. The CDR3 nucleotides are TGTGCCAGCAGTTACGCCGAGACAGTCAATCAGCCCCAGCATTTT. It translates to CASSYAETVNQPQHF.

The gene calls are TRBV5-6 and TRBJ1-2, with TRBD1 matching over 7 bases. Germline CDR1 is SGHDT and CDR2 is YYEEEE. The CDR3 length is 14 residues. With V trimmed by 3 bases and J by 5 bases, 7 bases remained unmatched. This CDR3 reads CASSSQGGRYGYTF. The CDR3 bases are TGTGCCAGCAGCTCTCAGGGGGGCCGATATGGCTACACCTTC. The full variable domain, in which reference TRBV5-6 and TRBJ1-2 provide the parts outside the CDR3, is DAGVTQSPTHLIKTRGQQVTLRCSPKSGHDTVSWYQQALGQGPQFIFQYYEEEERQRGNFPDRFSGHQFPNYSSELNVNALLLGDSALYLCASSSQGGRYGYTFGSGTRLTVV.

The CDR3 reads CASSTQGGYEQYF. The CDR3 nucleotides are TGTGCCAGCAGCACCCAAGGGGGTTACGAGCAGTACTTC. V usage is TRBV9 and J usage is TRBJ2-7; D may be TRBD1 (6 bases). CDR1 is SGDLS, CDR2 YYNGEE, per germline. V was trimmed by 4 bases and J by 4 bases, leaving 12 bases between them. The CDR3 is 13 residues long.

The genes are TRBV15 and TRBJ1-1; TRBD1 aligns across 10 bases. CDR1 and CDR2 from the germline V gene are LNHNV and YYDKDF (reference sequence). V lost 3 bases, J lost 0 bases, and 1 base stayed unmatched. The CDR3 covers 15 residues. The CDR3 protein is CATSRGQGMNTEAFF. Here the CDR3 DNA reads TGTGCCACCAGCAGGGGACAGGGGATGAACACTGAAGCTTTCTTT. Full variable domain (remainder filled in from reference TRBV15 and TRBJ1-1): DAMVIQNPRYQVTQFGKPVTLSCSQTLNHNVMYWYQQKSSQAPKLLFHYYDKDFNNEADTPDNFQSRRPNTSFCFLDIRSPGLGDTAMYLCATSRGQGMNTEAFFGQGTRLTVV.

The V and J genes are TRBV5-1 and TRBJ2-7, with 9 bases matching TRBD1. Trimming removed 0 bases from V and 6 bases from J; junction bases left unmatched: 7. Germline loops: CDR1 SGHRS, CDR2 YFSETQ. The CDR3 length is 15 residues. CDR3 bases: TGCGCCAGCAGCTTGGATGGGGACAGGGCCGGCGAGCAGTACTTC. This encodes CASSLDGDRAGEQYF.

The chain combines TRBV4-3 with TRBJ1-4, with 10 bases that match TRBD1. Trimming at V came to 1 base and at J to 7 bases, leaving 3 bases not matched to a gene. Germline V gene lookup returns CDR1 LGHNA and CDR2 YSLEER. The CDR3 has 15 amino acids. The CDR3 nucleotides read TGCGCCAGCAGCCAAGGGACAGGGGGGAGTGAAAAACTGTTTTTT. Its protein is CASSQGTGGSEKLFF.

The rearrangement links TRBV5-1 to TRBJ2-7; TRBD2 is a possible D gene (5 bases). The V end lost 0 bases, the J end lost 6 bases, and 19 bases lay between the germline ends. The germline V gene encodes CDR1 SGHRS and CDR2 YFSETQ. This CDR3 comprises 16 residues. CDR3 sequence: CASSLGEAHLRGEQYF. The CDR3 coding sequence is TGCGCCAGCAGCTTGGGTGAAGCACACCTCCGGGGCGAGCAGTACTTC.

CDR3 coding DNA: TGTGCCAGCACAACAGATACGCAGTATTTT. As protein: CASTTDTQYF. The chain carries TRBV21-1 and TRBJ2-3; TRBD1, the table's D call, lacks a check against the DNA. TRBV21-1 is a pseudogene. The CDR3 is 10 residues long.

V and J are TRBV10-1 and TRBJ1-2, with D possibly being TRBD1 (5 bases). V was pared by 0 bases and J by 3 bases, with 11 bases between. This CDR3 comprises 15 residues. Germline V gives CDR1 WNHNN, CDR2 SYGVQD (reference sequence). CDR3 DNA: TGCGCCAGCAGTGAGTCGGGGCCCCCGCACTATGGCTACACCTTC. Its protein product is CASSESGPPHYGYTF.

V gene TRBV6-2 or TRBV6-3 combines with J gene TRBJ2-5, with TRBD2 identical over 15 bases. Germline CDR1 reads MNHEY; CDR2 reads SVGEGT. CDR3 length: 19 residues. V gave up 5 bases and J gave up 4 bases; unmatched junction bases: 14. The CDR3 DNA reads as TGTGCCAGCAGTGACGGACTAGCGGGAGGGCCCTCTGATCGAGAGACCCAGTACTTC. Protein sequence: CASSDGLAGGPSDRETQYF.

V and J are TRBV5-4 and TRBJ2-2; 8 nucleotides align to TRBD2. The CDR3 extends over 13 amino acids. Germline CDR1 reads SGHNT; CDR2 reads YYREEE (reference sequence). With 4 bases clipped from V and 7 bases from J, the junction kept 3 bases outside the gene matches. CDR3 DNA: TGTGCCAGCAGCACTGGGACTAGCGGGGAGCTGTTTTTT. Translated: CASSTGTSGELFF.

The rearrangement links TRBV18 to TRBJ2-2; 12 bases fit TRBD1. With V trimmed by 10 bases and J by 5 bases, 8 bases remained unmatched. The CDR3 is 15 residues long. Germline V gene data show CDR1 as KGHSH and CDR2 as LQKENI. The CDR3 loop reads CATTGTGGSTGELFF. The CDR3 DNA sequence: TGTGCCACAACCGGGACAGGGGGCTCTACCGGGGAGCTGTTTTTT.

The chain uses TRBV15 and TRBJ1-4, with TRBD1 matching over 9 bases. The CDR3 consists of 18 residues. Germline-derived CDR1 and CDR2 are LNHNV and YYDKDF (reference sequence). The trim removed 0 bases at V and 7 bases at J, leaving 12 bases unmatched. The CDR3 loop reads CATSRDGQGKNVGEKLFF. The CDR3 DNA is TGTGCCACCAGCAGAGACGGACAGGGGAAGAACGTGGGTGAAAAACTGTTTTTT.

CDR3 sequence (DNA): TGTGCCAGTAGTTTTCGGGGGACTTCTGGGGCCAACGTCCTGACTTTC. The encoded protein is CASSFRGTSGANVLTF. The rearrangement links TRBV19 to TRBJ2-6, with a weak D call TRBD2 (6 bases). Germline-derived CDR1 and CDR2 are LNHDA and SQIVND (reference sequence). The CDR3 consists of 16 residues. The V gene lost 5 bases and the J gene lost 1 base, with 12 bases spanning the gap. The variable domain in full, completed from reference TRBV19 and TRBJ2-6, reads DGGITQSPKYLFRKEGQNVTLSCEQNLNHDAMYWYRQDPGQGLRLIYYSQIVNDFQKGDIAEGYSVSREKKESFPLTVTSAQKNPTAFYLCASSFRGTSGANVLTFGAGSRLTVL.

V usage is TRBV6-2 or TRBV6-3 and J usage is TRBJ2-1; D not certain. Trimming shortened V by 5 bases and J by 3 bases, and 11 bases separated the two germline ends. Per germline, CDR1 MNHEY and CDR2 SVGEGT. The CDR3 is 14 residues long. CDR3 sequence (DNA): TGTGCCAGCAGTAGAACACAAAACTACAATGAGCAGTTCTTC. Protein: CASSRTQNYNEQFF.

This rearrangement joins TRBV4-1 to TRBJ2-7; possibly TRBD2 for D (5 bases). CDR1 is MGHRA and CDR2 is YSYEKL in the germline V gene. The CDR3 consists of 14 residues. The V and J ends lost 1 base and 3 bases respectively, with 10 bases between them. The CDR3 loop is CASSQGKGSYEQYF. The CDR3 DNA reads as TGCGCCAGCAGCCAAGGGAAAGGGAGCTACGAGCAGTACTTC.

The chain is built from TRBV14 and TRBJ2-7; 8 bases fit TRBD2. This CDR3 has 17 amino acids. CDR1 is SGHDN, CDR2 FVKESK, per germline. The V gene end was trimmed by 0 bases and the J gene end by 1 base; junction bases not matched to a gene: 8. DNA of the CDR3: TGTGCCAGCAGCCAAGATCCCCAGCGGGAGCTGTCCTACGAGCAGTACTTC. This gives the protein CASSQDPQRELSYEQYF.

V usage is TRBV15 and J usage is TRBJ2-7; D perhaps matches TRBD2 (5 bases). Per the germline V gene, CDR1 is LNHNV and CDR2 is YYDKDF (reference sequence). The CDR3 consists of 14 residues. Trimming removed 0 bases from V and 7 bases from J, with 13 bases in between. CDR3 loop: CATSREAEMMEQYF. CDR3 DNA: TGTGCCACCAGCAGAGAAGCGGAAATGATGGAGCAGTACTTC.

The rearrangement joins TRBV7-9 to TRBJ2-4, with D maybe TRBD2 (6 bases). Trimming removed 0 bases at V and 9 bases at J, with 12 bases between. The CDR3 has 14 amino acids. The V gene's germline CDR1 is SEHNR and CDR2 FQNEAQ (reference sequence). This chain's CDR3 is CASSLAVAGSIQYF. The CDR3 nucleotides are TGTGCCAGCAGCTTAGCTGTCGCCGGGAGCATTCAGTACTTC.

This clone was seen a handful of times. This rearrangement joins TRBV15 to TRBJ2-2; no clear D gene. This CDR3 region has 14 residues. Germline lookup yields CDR1 LNHNV and CDR2 YYDKDF (reference sequence). V was pared by 0 bases and J by 5 bases, with 7 bases between. For the CDR3, the DNA is TGTGCCACCAGCAGAGATACGAGAACCGGGGAGCTGTTTTTT. Translation gives CATSRDTRTGELFF.